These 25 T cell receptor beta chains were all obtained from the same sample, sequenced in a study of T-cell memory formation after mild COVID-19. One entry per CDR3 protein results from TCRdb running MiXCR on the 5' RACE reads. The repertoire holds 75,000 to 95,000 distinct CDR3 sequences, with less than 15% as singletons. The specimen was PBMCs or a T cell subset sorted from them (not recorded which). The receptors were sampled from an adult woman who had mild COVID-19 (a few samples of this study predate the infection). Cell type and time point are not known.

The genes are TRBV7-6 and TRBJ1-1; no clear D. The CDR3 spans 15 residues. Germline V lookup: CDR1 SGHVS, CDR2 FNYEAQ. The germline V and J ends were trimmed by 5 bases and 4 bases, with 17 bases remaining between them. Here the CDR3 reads CASSPEGSRSTEAFF. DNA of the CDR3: TGTGCCAGCAGCCCAGAAGGGTCCCGGTCCACTGAAGCTTTCTTT.

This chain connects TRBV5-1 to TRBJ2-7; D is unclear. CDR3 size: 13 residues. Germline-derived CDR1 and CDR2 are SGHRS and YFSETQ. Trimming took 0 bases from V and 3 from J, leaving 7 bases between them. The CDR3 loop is CASSLDAHYEQYF. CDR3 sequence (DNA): TGCGCCAGCAGCTTGGACGCCCACTACGAGCAGTACTTC.

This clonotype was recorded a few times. The CDR3 sequence: CASSQKLSAGTANEQFF. CDR3 DNA: TGTGCCAGCAGCCAAAAACTGTCGGCAGGGACAGCGAATGAGCAGTTCTTC. The chain couples TRBV14 to TRBJ2-1; 7 bases line up with TRBD1. Looked up from germline, CDR1 is SGHDN and CDR2 is FVKESK. J gave up 7 bases and V 2 bases, and 14 bases lay outside the gene matches. The CDR3 has 17 residues.

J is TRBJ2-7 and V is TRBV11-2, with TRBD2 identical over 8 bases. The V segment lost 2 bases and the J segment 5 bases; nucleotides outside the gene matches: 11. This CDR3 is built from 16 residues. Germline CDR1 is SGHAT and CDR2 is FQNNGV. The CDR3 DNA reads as TGTGCCAGCAGCTTACCGGGACTAGTCGGTGGGAACGAGCAGTACTTC. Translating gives CASSLPGLVGGNEQYF.

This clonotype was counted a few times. CDR3: CASRQAGAGNEQFF. CDR3 sequence (DNA): TGTGCCAGCAGACAAGCGGGGGCAGGCAATGAGCAGTTCTTC. The chain joins TRBV6-2 or TRBV6-3 to TRBJ2-1; 8 positions match TRBD2. CDR3 length: 14 amino acids. Germline V CDR1 and CDR2: MNHEY, SVGEGT. Trimming took 6 bases from V and 6 from J; bases not matched to a gene: 7.

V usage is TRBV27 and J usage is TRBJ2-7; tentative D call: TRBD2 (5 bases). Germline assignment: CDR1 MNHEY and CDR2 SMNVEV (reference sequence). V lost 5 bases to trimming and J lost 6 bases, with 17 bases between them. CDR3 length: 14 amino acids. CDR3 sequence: CASSLEGIPGEQYF. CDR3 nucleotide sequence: TGTGCCAGCAGTCTAGAGGGCATACCGGGCGAGCAGTACTTC.

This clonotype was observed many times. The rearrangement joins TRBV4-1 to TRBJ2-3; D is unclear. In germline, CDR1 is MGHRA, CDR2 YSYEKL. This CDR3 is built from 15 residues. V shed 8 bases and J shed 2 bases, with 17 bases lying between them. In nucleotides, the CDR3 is TGCGCCAGCGCCACAACCTGGGTGTACACAGATACGCAGTATTTT. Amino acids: CASATTWVYTDTQYF.

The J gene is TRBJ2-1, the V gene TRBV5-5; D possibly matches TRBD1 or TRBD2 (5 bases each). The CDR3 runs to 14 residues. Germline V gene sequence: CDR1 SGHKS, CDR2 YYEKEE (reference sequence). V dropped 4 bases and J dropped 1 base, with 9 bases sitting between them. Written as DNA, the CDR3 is TGTGCCAGCAGCGGGGACGGATCCTACAATGAGCAGTTCTTC. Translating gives CASSGDGSYNEQFF.

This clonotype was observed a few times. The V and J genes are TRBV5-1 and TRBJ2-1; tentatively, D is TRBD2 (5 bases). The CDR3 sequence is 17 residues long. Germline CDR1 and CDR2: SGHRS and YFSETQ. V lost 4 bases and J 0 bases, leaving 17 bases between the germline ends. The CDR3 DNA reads TGCGCCAGCAGCCGCGGCGGGCTAGCCGGCTCCTACAATGAGCAGTTCTTC. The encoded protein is CASSRGGLAGSYNEQFF.

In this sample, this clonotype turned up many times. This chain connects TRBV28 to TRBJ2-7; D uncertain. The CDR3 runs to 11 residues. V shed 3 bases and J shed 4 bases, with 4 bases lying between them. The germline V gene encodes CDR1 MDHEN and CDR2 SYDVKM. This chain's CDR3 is CASSLRYEQYF. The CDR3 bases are TGTGCCAGCAGTTTGAGGTACGAGCAGTACTTC.

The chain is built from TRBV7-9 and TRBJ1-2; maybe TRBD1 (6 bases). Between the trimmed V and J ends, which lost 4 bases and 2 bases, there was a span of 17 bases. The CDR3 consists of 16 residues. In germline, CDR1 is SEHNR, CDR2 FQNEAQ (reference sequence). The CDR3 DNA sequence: TGTGCCAGCAGCTCGATCAAAGACAGGCCAAACTATGGCTACACCTTC. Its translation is CASSSIKDRPNYGYTF.

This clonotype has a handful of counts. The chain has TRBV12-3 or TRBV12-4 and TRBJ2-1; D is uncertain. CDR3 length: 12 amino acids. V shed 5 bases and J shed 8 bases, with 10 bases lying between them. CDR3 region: CASSVNLYEQFF. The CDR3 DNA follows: TGTGCCAGCAGTGTAAATCTCTATGAGCAGTTCTTC.

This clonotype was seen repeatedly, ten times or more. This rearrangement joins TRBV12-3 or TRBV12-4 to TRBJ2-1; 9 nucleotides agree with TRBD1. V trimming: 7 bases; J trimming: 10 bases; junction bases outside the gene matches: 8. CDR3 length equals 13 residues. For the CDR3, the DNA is TGTGCCAGCAATAAACGGACAGGGGACGAGCAGTTCTTC. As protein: CASNKRTGDEQFF.

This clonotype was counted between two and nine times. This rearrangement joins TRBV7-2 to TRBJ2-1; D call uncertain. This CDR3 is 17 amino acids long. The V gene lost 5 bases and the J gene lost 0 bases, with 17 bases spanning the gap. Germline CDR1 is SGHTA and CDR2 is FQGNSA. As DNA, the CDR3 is TGTGCCAGCAGCGCGAGGAACCGGTGGGGCTCCTACAATGAGCAGTTCTTC. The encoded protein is CASSARNRWGSYNEQFF. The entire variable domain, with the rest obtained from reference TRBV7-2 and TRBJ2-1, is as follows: GAGVSQSPSNKVTEKGKDVELRCDPISGHTALYWYRQSLGQGLEFLIYFQGNSAPDKSGLPSDRFSAERTGGSVSTLTIQRTQQEDSAVYLCASSARNRWGSYNEQFFGPGTRLTVL.

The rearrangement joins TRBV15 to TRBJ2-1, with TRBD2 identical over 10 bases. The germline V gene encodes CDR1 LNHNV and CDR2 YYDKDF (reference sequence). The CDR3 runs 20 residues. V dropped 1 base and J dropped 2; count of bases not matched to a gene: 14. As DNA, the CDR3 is TGTGCCACCAGCAGAGGGAGGGCTAGCGGGGGCCCGAGGCCCTACAATGAGCAGTTCTTC. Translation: CATSRGRASGGPRPYNEQFF.

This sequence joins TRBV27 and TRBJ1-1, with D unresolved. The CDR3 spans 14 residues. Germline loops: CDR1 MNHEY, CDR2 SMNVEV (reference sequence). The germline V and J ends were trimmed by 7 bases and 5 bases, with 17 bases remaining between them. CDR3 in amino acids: CASIRVPLGTEAFF. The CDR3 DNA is TGTGCCAGCATTCGGGTCCCCCTCGGTACTGAAGCTTTCTTT.

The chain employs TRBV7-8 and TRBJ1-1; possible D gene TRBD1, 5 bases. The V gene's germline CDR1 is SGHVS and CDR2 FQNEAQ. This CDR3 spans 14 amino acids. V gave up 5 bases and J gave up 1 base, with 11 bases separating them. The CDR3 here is CASSRGPPNTEAFF. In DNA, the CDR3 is TGTGCCAGCAGCAGGGGACCTCCGAACACTGAAGCTTTCTTT.

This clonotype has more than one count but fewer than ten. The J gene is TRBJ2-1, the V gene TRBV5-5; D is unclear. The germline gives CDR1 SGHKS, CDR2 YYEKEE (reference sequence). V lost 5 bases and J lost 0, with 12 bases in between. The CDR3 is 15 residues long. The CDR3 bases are TGTGCCAGCAGACCGGGTGGGGACTCCTACAATGAGCAGTTCTTC. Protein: CASRPGGDSYNEQFF.

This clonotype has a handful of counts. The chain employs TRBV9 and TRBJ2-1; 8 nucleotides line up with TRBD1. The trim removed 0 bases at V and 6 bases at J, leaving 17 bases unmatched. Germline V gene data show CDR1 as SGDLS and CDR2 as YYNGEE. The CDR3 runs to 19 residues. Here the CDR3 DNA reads TGTGCCAGCAGCGTAGCCCAGCTTGTAATGGACAGGGACGGCAATGAGCAGTTCTTC. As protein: CASSVAQLVMDRDGNEQFF.

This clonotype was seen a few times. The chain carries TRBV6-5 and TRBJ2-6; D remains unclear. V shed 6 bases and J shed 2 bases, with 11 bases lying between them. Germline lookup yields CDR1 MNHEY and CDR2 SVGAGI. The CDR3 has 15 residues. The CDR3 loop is CASRMIGPGANVLTF. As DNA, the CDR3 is TGTGCCAGCAGGATGATAGGACCTGGGGCCAACGTCCTGACTTTC.

CDR3 sequence: CASSPPAWNQPQHF. CDR3 coding DNA: TGTGCCAGCAGTCCACCCGCATGGAATCAGCCCCAGCATTTT. This rearrangement joins TRBV12-3 or TRBV12-4 to TRBJ1-5; D ambiguous. The CDR3 spans 14 residues. Trimming took 5 bases from V and 4 from J, leaving 12 bases between them.

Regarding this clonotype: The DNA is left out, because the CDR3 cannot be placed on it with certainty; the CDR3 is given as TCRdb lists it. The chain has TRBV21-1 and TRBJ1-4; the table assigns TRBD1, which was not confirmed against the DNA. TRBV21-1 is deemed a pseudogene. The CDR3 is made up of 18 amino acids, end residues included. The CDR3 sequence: CASSKEIRQGKLMKNCFF.

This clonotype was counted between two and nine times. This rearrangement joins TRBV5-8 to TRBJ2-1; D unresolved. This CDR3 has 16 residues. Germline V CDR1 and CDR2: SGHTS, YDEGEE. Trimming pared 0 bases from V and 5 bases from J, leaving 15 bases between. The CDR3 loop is CASSLAVYHRDNEQFF. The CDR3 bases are TGTGCCAGCAGCTTGGCTGTTTACCACCGGGACAATGAGCAGTTCTTC.

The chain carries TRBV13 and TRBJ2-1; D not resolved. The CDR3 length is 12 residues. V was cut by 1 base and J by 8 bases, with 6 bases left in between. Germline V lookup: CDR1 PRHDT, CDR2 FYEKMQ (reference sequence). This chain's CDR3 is CASSLVDDEQFF. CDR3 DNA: TGTGCCAGCAGCTTAGTAGATGATGAGCAGTTCTTC.

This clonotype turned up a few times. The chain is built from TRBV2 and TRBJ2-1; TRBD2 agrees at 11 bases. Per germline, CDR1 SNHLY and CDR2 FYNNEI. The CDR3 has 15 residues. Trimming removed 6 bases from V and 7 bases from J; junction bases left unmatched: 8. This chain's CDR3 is CASRELAGGANEQFF. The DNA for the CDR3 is TGTGCCAGCAGGGAGTTAGCGGGAGGGGCAAATGAGCAGTTCTTC. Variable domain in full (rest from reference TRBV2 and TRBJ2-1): EPEVTQTPSHQVTQMGQEVILRCVPISNHLYFYWYRQILGQKVEFLVSFYNNEISEKSEIFDDQFSVERPDGSNFTLKIRSTKLEDSAMYFCASRELAGGANEQFFGPGTRLTVL.